These 12 T cell receptor beta chains share one sample of origin, sequenced in a study of blood T cell repertoires in COVID-19. The repertoire was sequenced with immunoSEQ multiplex PCR; TCRdb's copy has only in-frame clones and lacks some. The table records around 99,000 clones, about nine tenths of them present only once. The material sequenced was peripheral blood. These receptors all come from a man aged 50 to 60 with acute or convalescent COVID-19.

The rearrangement uses TRBV28 and TRBJ2-2; TRBD1 matches 11 bases. The CDR3 runs to 17 residues. J was trimmed by 5 bases and V by 1 base; bases with no gene match: 6. Germline CDR1 and CDR2: MDHEN and SYDVKM. This CDR3 is CASSLLGTGGITGELFF. Written as DNA, the CDR3 is TGTGCCAGCAGTTTATTAGGGACAGGGGGGATAACCGGGGAGCTGTTTTTT. Full variable domain (outside the CDR3, taken from reference TRBV28 and TRBJ2-2): DVKVTQSSRYLVKRTGEKVFLECVQDMDHENMFWYRQDPGLGLRLIYFSYDVKMKEKGDIPEGYSVSREKKERFSLILESASTNQTSMYLCASSLLGTGGITGELFFGEGSRLTVL.

The gene calls are TRBV3-1 (or the pseudogene TRBV3-2) and TRBJ2-1; tentatively, D is TRBD2 (7 bases). This CDR3 comprises 16 residues. CDR1 and CDR2 (germline): LGHDT, YNNKEL (reference sequence). Trimming took 1 base from V and 6 from J, leaving 16 bases between them. This chain's CDR3 is CASSQARGGLLNEQFF. DNA for the CDR3: TGTGCCAGCAGCCAAGCTAGGGGGGGCCTCCTCAATGAGCAGTTCTTC.

The chain combines TRBV5-4 with TRBJ2-3; 9 bases fit TRBD2. Per the germline V gene, CDR1 is SGHNT and CDR2 is YYREEE (reference sequence). V gave up 0 bases and J gave up 4 bases; unmatched junction bases: 9. CDR3 length: 17 amino acids. The CDR3 region has the DNA TGTGCCAGCAGCTTGGGCACTAGCGGGTGGGGGGCAGATACGCAGTATTTT. Protein sequence: CASSLGTSGWGADTQYF.

This clone was counted once. CDR3 DNA sequence: TGTGCCAGCTCACCACCTAGCGGGAGGCAAGAGACCCAGTACTTC. Amino acid sequence: CASSPPSGRQETQYF. The chain carries TRBV18 and TRBJ2-5; 10 nucleotides match TRBD2. Germline V CDR1 and CDR2: KGHSH, LQKENI. The CDR3 has 15 residues. Trimming cost V 0 bases and J 2 bases; bases outside gene matches: 0.

In this sample, this clone turned up once. The chain combines TRBV29-1 with TRBJ2-5; 7 bases agree with TRBD1. Germline CDR1 reads SQVTM; CDR2 reads ANQGSEA. The CDR3 is made up of 13 amino acids. V was clipped by 3 bases and J by 4 bases; unmatched bases: 5. In nucleotides, the CDR3 is TGCAGCGTTGAGGGCAGGGGGAGAGAGACCCAGTACTTC. It yields the protein CSVEGRGRETQYF.

This chain uses TRBV2 with TRBJ1-1, with TRBD1 matching over 7 bases. V shed 4 bases and J 5 bases; nucleotides not matched to a gene: 7. Per the germline V gene, CDR1 is SNHLY and CDR2 is FYNNEI. CDR3 length equals 14 residues. The CDR3 DNA is TGTGCCAGCAGTGCGATAGGGGGCAAGACTGAAGCTTTCTTT. As protein: CASSAIGGKTEAFF.

This chain connects TRBV24-1 to TRBJ2-2; a possible D gene is TRBD2 (7 bases). The germline gives CDR1 KGHDR, CDR2 SFDVKD. The V end lost 2 bases, the J end lost 0 bases, and 12 bases lay between the germline ends. The CDR3 is 17 residues long. The CDR3: CATSDSGGAANTGELFF. Here the CDR3 DNA reads TGTGCCACCAGTGATTCGGGGGGCGCGGCGAACACCGGGGAGCTGTTTTTT.

J is TRBJ1-1 and V is TRBV6-5; a possible D gene is TRBD1 (5 bases). The V gene lost 5 bases and the J gene lost 1 base, with 8 bases spanning the gap. The germline CDR1 and CDR2 sequences are MNHEY and SVGAGI. This CDR3 has 13 residues. The CDR3 DNA reads as TGTGCCAGCAGTCCGGGGGGGAACACTGAAGCTTTCTTT. Translated: CASSPGGNTEAFF.

This rearrangement joins TRBV4-2 to TRBJ1-2, with D maybe TRBD1 (5 bases). V was pared by 4 bases and J by 4 bases, with 19 bases between. The CDR3 has 16 residues. The V gene's germline CDR1 is LGHNA and CDR2 YNFKEQ. CDR3: CASSRGGGPAVYGYTF. CDR3 DNA sequence: TGTGCCAGCAGCCGCGGGGGGGGACCCGCGGTCTATGGCTACACCTTC.

This chain connects TRBV29-1 to TRBJ2-1; 9 bases map to TRBD2. Germline CDR1 and CDR2: SQVTM and ANQGSEA. V lost 4 bases and J lost 9; bases outside the gene matches: 13. This CDR3 has 15 amino acids. The DNA of the CDR3 is TGCAGCGTTGTGGGACTAGCAGTCAAGCAGGGTGAGCAGTTCTTC. Translating it yields CSVVGLAVKQGEQFF.

CDR3 amino acids: CASTTLSNTEAFF. The CDR3 region has the DNA TGTGCCAGTACCACTCTATCGAACACTGAAGCTTTCTTT. The chain has TRBV19 and TRBJ1-1; D call uncertain. Germline CDR1 is LNHDA and CDR2 is SQIVND (reference sequence). The CDR3 is made up of 13 amino acids. V shed 7 bases and J shed 1 base, with 10 bases lying between them.

The rearrangement uses TRBV9 and TRBJ2-7; the match to TRBD2 covers 12 bases. With 2 bases clipped from V and 0 bases from J, the junction kept 6 bases outside the gene matches. This CDR3 contains 17 residues. From germline, CDR1 is SGDLS and CDR2 YYNGEE. CDR3 in DNA: TGTGCCAGCAGCGTCAGACCGGGACTAGCGGGCTCCTACGAGCAGTACTTC. Translated, it gives CASSVRPGLAGSYEQYF.